Following are 29 T cell receptor beta chains from one sample sequenced in a study of CD8+ T cells in alopecia areata. Sequencing relied on a cDNA template that was reverse transcribed from extracted RNA. Produced via immunoSEQ multiplex PCR; TCRdb's table is partial and in-frame only. This sample carries 270,000 or so clones, none of them present only once. Cutaneous lymph node cells were pooled, and they were sorted using CD4, CD8alpha, NKG2D, NKG2ACE and other markers. Source material: CD4+ T cells sorted from a lymph node. The receptor source for this set is a C3H/HeJ mouse with alopecia areata. The mouse line has the MHC haplotype H2-k.

About this clone: Germline and genes: mouse. The sequence runs out 4 residues before the end of the CDR3; the remainder is reconstructed from the germline J gene. The V gene is TRBV13-1, the J gene TRBJ2-4; D remains ambiguous. CDR1 and CDR2 (germline): NSHNY, SYGAGN. Trimming stripped 3 bases from V and 0 bases from J, with 8 bases between. CDR3 size: 14 residues. The part of the CDR3 DNA that was read is TGTGCCAGCAGTGCCAGTTTTAGTCAAAAC. It specifies CASSASFSQN. The CDR3 in its entirety is CASSASFSQNTLYF.

With regard to this clone: The listed genes are named as in mouse. The read comes to an end 4 residues before the CDR3 does, leaving the germline J gene to fill in the end. The V call is TRBV29, the J call TRBJ1-2; maybe TRBD1 (6 bases). Trimming cost V 4 bases and J 0 bases, with 9 bases left between them. The germline V gene has CDR1 MSHET and CDR2 SYDVDS. The CDR3 runs to 14 residues. CDR3 residues: CASSWGTTNSDYTF. The CDR3 DNA, read in part, is TGTGCTAGCAGTTGGGGGACAACAAACTCC.

On this clone itself: Gene names are mouse gene names. The observed sequence ends 4 residues before the CDR3 terminus, with the missing tail filled in from the germline J gene. This chain uses TRBV19 with TRBJ2-5; 8 bases fit TRBD2. J lost 2 bases, V lost 7 bases, and 3 bases had no gene match. The CDR3 runs 13 residues. In germline, CDR1 is FNHDT, CDR2 SITEND (reference sequence). This chain's CDR3 is CASSGLVQDTQYF. The covered CDR3 bases are TGTGCCAGCTCGGGACTGGTCCAAGAC.

A word on this clone: Gene names are the mouse ones. The CDR3 end lies 4 residues beyond the end of the read and is filled in from the germline J gene. This specimen includes other DNA sequences encoding the same CDR3. V is TRBV1 and J is TRBJ2-2, with 8 bases lining up with TRBD1. V dropped 0 bases and J dropped 4; count of bases not matched to a gene: 4. The CDR3 runs to 16 residues. Germline V lookup: CDR1 NSQYPW, CDR2 LRSPGD (reference sequence). The chain's CDR3 is CTCSAEQGAGTGQLYF. The sequenced part of the CDR3 DNA is TGCACCTGCAGTGCAGAGCAGGGGGCGGGCACCGGG.

A word on this clone: The listed genes are named as in mouse. Other DNA sequences in the sample encode the same CDR3. The CDR3 here is CASSGGTGGDTGQLYF. The part of the CDR3 DNA that was read is TGTGCCAGCAGTGGTGGGACAGGGGGGGACACCGGG. The chain employs TRBV13-1 and TRBJ2-2, with TRBD1 matching over 11 bases. Read sequence stops 4 residues before the CDR3 end, and the germline J gene provides the missing end. This CDR3 contains 16 residues. The V gene end was trimmed by 3 bases and the J gene end by 3 bases; junction bases not matched to a gene: 4. Germline CDR1 is NSHNY and CDR2 is SYGAGN.

Comment on this clone: Mouse gene names and germline throughout. With the read ending 4 residues before the CDR3 end, the germline J gene is used to fill in that end. This chain joins TRBV5 and TRBJ2-1, with 10 bases aligning to TRBD2. CDR3 length: 14 residues. The germline gives CDR1 LGHNA, CDR2 YNLKQL (reference sequence). The CDR3 reads CASSQLGGRSEQFF. The CDR3 DNA, read in part, is TGTGCCAGCAGCCAACTGGGGGGGCGCTCT.

This clone was detected a few times. The genes and germline here are from mouse. The missing CDR3 end, 4 residues past where the read stops, is filled in from the germline J gene. The chain joins TRBV5 to TRBJ1-2; 7 bases line up with TRBD1. V was pared by 4 bases and J by 0 bases, with 5 bases of the junction left unmatched. CDR3 length: 15 amino acids. Germline V gene lookup returns CDR1 LGHNA and CDR2 YNLKQL (reference sequence). The chain's CDR3 is CASSLGTDTNSDYTF. CDR3 bases read: TGTGCCAGCAGCCTCGGGACAGACACAAACTCC.

This clone was counted only a few times. Any gene name here is a mouse gene name. The read ends 4 residues early relative to the CDR3; the germline J gene fills the gap. The chain uses TRBV5 and TRBJ2-5, with 11 bases matching TRBD2. Germline V lookup: CDR1 LGHNA, CDR2 YNLKQL (reference sequence). The CDR3 has 15 amino acids. CDR3: CASSQTGGALDTQYF. The sequenced part of the CDR3 DNA is TGTGCCAGCAGCCAAACTGGGGGGGCGCTGGAC.

This clone was observed at least ten times. Mouse germline and gene names are used. The sequenced fragment ends 4 residues before the CDR3 boundary, so the rest is inferred from the germline J gene. V is TRBV17 and J is TRBJ2-5, with TRBD1 matching over 8 bases. Looked up from germline, CDR1 is MNHDT and CDR2 is YYDKIL. The CDR3 extends over 14 amino acids. The covered CDR3 bases are TGTGCTAGCAGCCCAAGGACAGGGAAAGAC. The encoded protein is CASSPRTGKD. The CDR3 reads in full as CASSPRTGKDTQYF.

The table lists this clone with a few counts. Gene names refer to mouse genes. CDR3 DNA, as far as it was read: TGTGCCAGCAGAGGACAGGCCAGCTCCTAT. It is translated as CASRGQASSY. The full-length CDR3 reads as CASRGQASSYEQYF. The chain couples TRBV13-3 to TRBJ2-7; 7 nucleotides align to TRBD1. The read terminates 4 residues ahead of where the CDR3 ends, so the germline J gene completes it. The CDR3 has 14 residues. The germline V gene encodes CDR1 NNHDY and CDR2 SYVADS. Unmatched junction bases numbered 5, after V lost 5 bases and J lost 0 bases.

This clone was detected many times. The germline and genes are mouse ones. The CDR3 end is not reached by the read, which stops 4 residues before it; the germline J gene fills it in. Other DNA sequences of this sample code for an identical CDR3. The chain is built from TRBV17 and TRBJ2-2; 7 bases are shared with TRBD1. This CDR3 comprises 16 residues. Germline values: CDR1 MNHDT, CDR2 YYDKIL. J was trimmed by 0 bases and V by 3 bases; bases with no gene match: 4. CDR3 region: CASSRRQGANTGQLYF. The part of the CDR3 DNA that was read is TGTGCTAGCAGTAGGAGACAGGGCGCAAACACCGGG. The full variable domain, in which reference TRBV17 and TRBJ2-2 provide the parts outside the CDR3, is DTTVKQNPRYKLARVGKPVNLICSQTMNHDTMYWYQKKPNQAPKLLLFYYDKILNREADTFEKFQSSRPNNSFCSLYIGSAGLEYSAMYLCASSRRQGANTGQLYFGEGSKLTVL.

In this sample, this clone turned up many times. The gene symbols are mouse symbols. The read comes to an end 4 residues before the CDR3 does, leaving the germline J gene to fill in the end. The same CDR3 can be traced to other DNA sequences in this sample. The chain employs TRBV1 and TRBJ1-1; D is unresolved. Germline CDR1 is NSQYPW and CDR2 is LRSPGD (reference sequence). CDR3 length: 12 amino acids. V was clipped by 0 bases and J by 4 bases, with 3 bases between them. CDR3 loop: CTCSAEGTEVFF. Incomplete CDR3 DNA: TGCACCTGCAGTGCAGAGGGCACA.

With respect to this clone: Each gene name is a mouse one. The sequenced fragment ends 4 residues before the CDR3 boundary, so the rest is inferred from the germline J gene. This same CDR3 is encoded by further DNA sequences in the sample. This chain links TRBV13-2 with TRBJ2-3, with D tentatively TRBD1 or TRBD2 (5 bases each). The CDR3 length is 13 residues. Germline CDR1 and CDR2: NNHNN and SYGAGS (reference sequence). Trimming took off 3 bases at V and 3 bases at J, with 8 bases between the two ends. The CDR3: CASGGGSAETLYF. The CDR3 DNA, read in part, is TGTGCCAGCGGTGGGGGGTCGGCAGAA.

Remarks on this clone: Genes and germline come from the mouse. The read is 4 residues too short to cover the CDR3 end, so that end is filled in from the germline J gene. Other nucleotide sequences from this sample produce the same CDR3. J is TRBJ2-1 and V is TRBV13-1, with 9 nucleotides matching TRBD1. Germline V gives CDR1 NSHNY, CDR2 SYGAGN. J gave up 5 bases and V 2 bases, and 2 bases lay outside the gene matches. CDR3 length: 14 amino acids. CDR3 DNA (partial): TGTGCCAGCAGTGAGGGACAGGGTGATGCT. Translating it yields CASSEGQGDA. The whole CDR3 protein is CASSEGQGDAEQFF.

Note on this clone: Germline and genes: mouse. The read falls 4 residues short of the CDR3 end, and the missing part is taken from the germline J gene. The V and J genes are TRBV13-2 and TRBJ2-7; the match to TRBD2 covers 8 bases. The CDR3 covers 14 residues. Germline lookup yields CDR1 NNHNN and CDR2 SYGAGS (reference sequence). The junction had 7 bases not matched to a gene; V was cut back by 6 bases and J by 2 bases. The covered CDR3 bases are TGTGCCAGCGCCCCGTTGGGGGGGACCTAT. Its protein is CASAPLGGTY. The full-length CDR3 reads as CASAPLGGTYEQYF.

Note on this clone: The genes are named according to mouse. The sequence runs out 4 residues before the end of the CDR3; the remainder is reconstructed from the germline J gene. The chain recombines TRBV19 with TRBJ2-7; TRBD2 might be the D (6 bases). The germline V and J ends were trimmed by 3 bases and 3 bases, with 10 bases remaining between them. This CDR3 region has 13 residues. The germline V gene has CDR1 FNHDT and CDR2 SITEND (reference sequence). CDR3 bases read: TGTGCCAGCAGTACCCTACTGGGCTAT. It yields the protein CASSTLLGY. The CDR3, in full, reads CASSTLLGYEQYF.

This clone has a handful of counts. The gene names given are mouse names. The read finishes 4 residues shy of the CDR3 end, and the germline J gene is used to complete it. The chain combines TRBV17 with TRBJ1-2; TRBD1 matches at 10 bases. This CDR3 contains 16 residues. Looked up from germline, CDR1 is MNHDT and CDR2 is YYDKIL. The junction had 7 bases not matched to a gene; V was cut back by 3 bases and J by 3 bases. CDR3 bases read: TGTGCTAGCAGTAGCCTGACAGGGGGCGCCCACTCC. The encoded protein is CASSSLTGGAHS. The whole CDR3 region reads CASSSLTGGAHSDYTF.

This clone was detected only a few times. Each gene name is a mouse one. The CDR3 extends 4 residues past the end of the read, so its final part is completed from the germline J gene. Other DNA sequences from this sample encode an identical CDR3 as well. The chain joins TRBV31 to TRBJ1-2; a weak D match, TRBD1 (5 bases). Trimming left V 0 bases short and J 4 bases short, with 9 bases between. Germline V CDR1 and CDR2: GKSSPN, SITVG. The CDR3 spans 13 residues. Incomplete CDR3 DNA: TGTGCCTGGAGTCTCGGGGGGTCCTCC. Amino acids: CAWSLGGSS. The whole CDR3 is CAWSLGGSSDYTF.

This clone was detected only a few times. The gene names here belong to mouse. The CDR3 extends 4 residues past the end of the read, so its final part is completed from the germline J gene. V and J are TRBV13-3 and TRBJ2-1; tentatively, D is TRBD1 (6 bases). V lost 5 bases, J lost 3 bases, and 9 bases lay in between. The CDR3 covers 13 residues. The V gene's germline CDR1 is NNHDY and CDR2 SYVADS. The CDR3 DNA, read in part, is TGTGCCAGCAGGAGGACAGTCTATGCT. Translated: CASRRTVYA. In full, the CDR3 is CASRRTVYAEQFF.

As to this clone: Mouse gene names apply. Read data end 4 residues before the CDR3 end; the end is taken from the germline J gene. This sample also contains other DNA sequences that code for the same CDR3. The V and J genes are TRBV13-3 and TRBJ1-1; D is possibly TRBD1 (6 bases). This CDR3 has 14 residues. V was clipped by 3 bases and J by 0 bases, with 9 bases between them. Looked up from germline, CDR1 is NNHDY and CDR2 is SYVADS. Incomplete CDR3 DNA: TGTGCCAGCAGTGTGGGACAAGCAAACACA. Its translation is CASSVGQANT. The whole CDR3 sequence reads CASSVGQANTEVFF.

This clone was seen only a few times. All gene names here are mouse names. The DNA ends 4 residues before the CDR3 does, and the rest of the CDR3 is filled in from the germline J gene. The chain is built from TRBV5 and TRBJ2-7; D is possibly TRBD2 (7 bases). Trimming removed 0 bases at V and 0 bases at J, with 15 bases between. The CDR3 is 17 amino acids. Germline-derived CDR1 and CDR2 are LGHNA and YNLKQL (reference sequence). The CDR3 reads CASSQDGGWGISYEQYF. The CDR3 bases that were read are TGTGCCAGCAGCCAAGATGGGGGCTGGGGGATCTCCTAT.

The table lists this clone with a few counts. Gene labels here are mouse ones. The CDR3 end lies 4 residues beyond the end of the read and is filled in from the germline J gene. This chain joins TRBV3 and TRBJ2-3; 12 bases line up with TRBD2. After removal of 1 base from V and 0 bases from J, the junction contained 5 bases not matched to a gene. Germline V gene sequence: CDR1 SNHLY, CDR2 FYNGKV (reference sequence). This CDR3 comprises 18 residues. The part of the CDR3 DNA that was read is TGTGCCAGCAGCTTAGGGACTGGGGGGGTCTCTAGTGCAGAA. Its translation: CASSLGTGGVSSAE. The entire CDR3 sequence reads CASSLGTGGVSSAETLYF.

This clone was seen a few times. Gene names follow the mouse nomenclature. The missing CDR3 end, 4 residues past where the read stops, is filled in from the germline J gene. The chain is built from TRBV1 and TRBJ1-2; 8 nucleotides agree with TRBD1. The germline V gene has CDR1 NSQYPW and CDR2 LRSPGD (reference sequence). This CDR3 region has 13 residues. V lost 4 bases to trimming and J lost 3 bases; unmatched junction nucleotides: 1. The DNA read from the CDR3 is TGCACCTGCAGTGGGGACAGGTACTCC. Translated: CTCSGDRYS. The full CDR3 protein reads CTCSGDRYSDYTF.

This clone has only a few counts. At one boundary the junction diverges from the germline segment, which might be a read error. Gene names are the mouse ones. The read comes to an end 4 residues before the CDR3 does, leaving the germline J gene to fill in the end. J is TRBJ2-7 and V is TRBV13-2; possibly TRBD2 for D (6 bases). This CDR3 is 13 amino acids long. Germline CDR1 reads NNHNN; CDR2 reads SYGAGS (reference sequence). The part of the CDR3 DNA that was read is TGTGCCAGCGGCGATGGGTGGGGGTAT. Its translation is CASGDGWGY. The complete CDR3 protein is CASGDGWGYEQYF.

This clone was seen more than once but under ten times. Here the gene names and germline are mouse. The CDR3 extends 4 residues past the end of the read, so its final part is completed from the germline J gene. The chain combines TRBV13-3 with TRBJ2-5; 9 bases align to TRBD1. In germline, CDR1 is NNHDY, CDR2 SYVADS. J was trimmed by 3 bases and V by 5 bases; bases with no gene match: 4. This CDR3 region has 14 residues. The CDR3 DNA, read in part, is TGTGCCAGCAGCCAGACAGGGGGGCAAGAC. It is translated as CASSQTGGQD. The whole CDR3 protein is CASSQTGGQDTQYF.

Concerning this clone: Gene names follow the mouse nomenclature. The CDR3 end lies 4 residues beyond the end of the read and is filled in from the germline J gene. The same CDR3 is also encoded by other DNA sequences in this sample. The V gene is TRBV1, the J gene TRBJ1-2; tentatively, D is TRBD1 (6 bases). V was shortened by 3 bases and J by 0 bases, with 11 bases between the two germline ends. Per germline, CDR1 NSQYPW and CDR2 LRSPGD (reference sequence). This CDR3 region has 15 residues. This CDR3 reads CTCSAPGHANSDYTF. The sequenced CDR3 bases are TGCACCTGCAGTGCCCCGGGACACGCAAACTCC.

Ten or more counts support this clone. Gene names are mouse gene names. The CDR3 protein is CASSDKTNSDYTF. CDR3 DNA (partial): TGTGCCAGCAGTGACAAAACAAACTCC. This chain joins TRBV13-1 and TRBJ1-2; D is unclear. The read halts 4 residues ahead of the CDR3 end, with the missing end drawn from the germline J gene. Germline V gene lookup returns CDR1 NSHNY and CDR2 SYGAGN. The CDR3 has 13 residues. Trimming removed 2 bases at V and 0 bases at J, with 5 bases between.

This clone was observed many times. The genes and germline here are from mouse. The sequenced part of the CDR3 DNA is TGTGCCAGCAGCCAAGAGGACACA. Translated: CASSQEDT. The whole CDR3 region reads CASSQEDTEVFF. The chain is built from TRBV5 and TRBJ1-1, with D uncertain. The read terminates 4 residues ahead of where the CDR3 ends, so the germline J gene completes it. CDR1 is LGHNA, CDR2 YNLKQL, per germline (reference sequence). Between the trimmed V and J ends, which lost 0 bases and 3 bases, there was a span of 2 bases. This CDR3 has 12 residues.

As regards this clone: Mouse gene names apply. With the read ending 4 residues before the CDR3 end, the germline J gene is used to fill in that end. This CDR3 is also generated by other DNA sequences in the sample. The V and J genes are TRBV14 and TRBJ2-3, with TRBD2 identical over 8 bases. J was trimmed by 0 bases and V by 4 bases; bases with no gene match: 1. CDR3 size: 14 residues. Germline assignment: CDR1 SGHDT and CDR2 FRDEAV. The CDR3 is CASSDWGSAETLYF. The CDR3 bases that were read are TGTGCCAGCAGTGACTGGGGAAGTGCAGAA. The full variable domain, rest sourced from reference TRBV14 and TRBJ2-3, is EAGVTQSPRYAVLQEGQAVSFWCDPISGHDTLYWYQQPRDQGPQLLVYFRDEAVIDNSQLPSDRFSAVRPKGTNSTLKIQSAKQGDTATYLCASSDWGSAETLYFGSGTRLTVL.